This TCR beta chain was recovered during a study of cytomegalovirus exposure and HLA in healthy donors. Study observations and caveats: Researchers left out some V segments, among them TRBV6-2 and TRBV6-3, as indistinguishable.

PCR used 60 Vbeta primers and 13 Jbeta primers. The data were produced by immunoSEQ multiplex PCR, yet TCRdb's version contains in-frame clones alone and is incomplete. Of 150,000 or so clones in the sample, about 83% were seen once. Germline CDR1 and CDR2: SNHLY and FYNNEI. CDR3 length equals 15 residues. V was trimmed by 3 bases and J by 4 bases, leaving 14 bases between them. Points on this clone: Antigen unknown.

The sample comprised PBMCs. This TCR came from a man aged 40-49 years in good health and CMV-seropositive. The chain employs TRBV2 and TRBJ2-3, with a tentative D call TRBD2 (6 bases). The CDR3 spells CASSEGLLGADTQYF. The CDR3 DNA follows: TGTGCCAGCAGTGAGGGACTCCTCGGGGCAGATACGCAGTATTTT.